Listed below are T cell receptor beta chains from one sample, sequenced in a study of CD8+ T cells in alopecia areata. Data came from immunoSEQ multiplex PCR; TCRdb stores just in-frame clones and leaves some out. The data hold some 150,000 clones, with more than 85% observed a single time. The material was CD8+ T cells sorted from blood, obtained at week 4, from a patient treated with tofacitinib. The source of these receptors is a human donor with alopecia areata. Both conserved end residues are part of each CDR3. The order of the fields is D gene, V gene, clone size, J gene, CDR3 protein, CDR3 DNA. D genes are given only for firm matches. Expanded clones get a size class; other rows say once, few or many, or leave the size out.

-	TRBV15	-	TRBJ1-2	CATSNSKDGYTF	TGTGCCACCAGCAACTCGAAGGATGGCTACACCTTC
TRBD1	TRBV27	-	TRBJ1-2	CASSLTKNRGGYTF	TGTGCCAGCAGTTTAACCAAAAACAGGGGTGGCTACACCTTC
TRBD2	TRBV7-9	-	TRBJ2-5	CASSPPSGQETQYF	TGTGCCAGCAGCCCACCTAGCGGCCAAGAGACCCAGTACTTC
-	TRBV30	-	TRBJ1-4	CAWSVPATNEKLFF	TGTGCCTGGAGTGTCCCTGCAACTAATGAAAAACTGTTTTTT
-	TRBV13	-	TRBJ1-1	CASSLTDMNTEAFF	TGTGCCAGCAGCTTAACTGACATGAACACTGAAGCTTTCTTT
TRBD1	TRBV29-1	-	TRBJ1-1	CSVEVGQPEAFF	TGCAGCGTTGAAGTGGGACAGCCTGAAGCTTTCTTT
TRBD1	TRBV5-1	-	TRBJ2-7	CASSARTGKDEQYF	TGCGCCAGCAGCGCCAGGACAGGGAAGGACGAGCAGTACTTC
TRBD1	TRBV30	-	TRBJ2-7	CASDRAGYEQYF	TGTGCCTCGGACAGGGCAGGGTACGAGCAGTACTTC
-	TRBV15	once	TRBJ1-5	CATSRQGSDDQPQHF	TGTGCCACCAGCAGACAGGGGTCGGATGATCAGCCCCAGCATTTT
TRBD1	TRBV13	-	TRBJ2-1	CASNSKSGTPQGDEQFF	TGTGCCAGCAACTCCAAATCCGGGACCCCGCAGGGGGATGAGCAGTTCTTC
TRBD1	TRBV28	-	TRBJ2-7	CASSQTGTIYEQYF	TGTGCCAGCAGCCAGACAGGGACAATCTACGAGCAGTACTTC
-	TRBV9	once	TRBJ1-6	CASSVEATGRDGALHF	TGTGCCAGCAGCGTAGAAGCGACAGGCCGGGATGGGGCCCTCCACTTT
-	TRBV9	-	TRBJ2-3	CASSGGFPRDTYTDTQYF	TGTGCCAGCAGCGGAGGATTCCCCCGGGACACGTACACAGATACGCAGTATTTT
-	TRBV9	-	TRBJ1-2	CASSGLGGGLGYTF	TGTGCCAGCAGCGGGCTAGGGGGTGGTCTTGGCTACACCTTC
TRBD2	TRBV13	once	TRBJ2-1	CASSLSGTYNEQFF	TGTGCCAGCAGCCTGAGCGGGACTTACAATGAGCAGTTCTTC
-	TRBV5-6	-	TRBJ1-1	CASSLNPDTEAFF	TGTGCCAGCAGCCTCAATCCGGACACTGAAGCTTTCTTT
-	TRBV4-1	once	TRBJ2-7	CASSQEPTDERYF	TGCGCCAGCAGCCAAGAACCGACGGATGAGCGGTACTTC
-	TRBV29-1	-	TRBJ1-1	CSGRVEGAEAFF	TGCAGCGGCAGGGTTGAGGGCGCTGAAGCTTTCTTT
-	TRBV27	-	TRBJ1-1	CASRPLGRGLGNTEAFF	TGTGCCAGCAGACCACTCGGACGGGGCTTAGGGAACACTGAAGCTTTCTTT
-	TRBV29-1	-	TRBJ2-1	CSVWGNNEQFF	TGCAGCGTCTGGGGGAACAATGAGCAGTTCTTC
-	TRBV5-1	-	TRBJ2-3	CASSLDRAGPTDTQYF	TGCGCCAGCAGCTTGGATCGGGCCGGCCCCACAGATACGCAGTATTTT
-	TRBV27	-	TRBJ2-3	CASSFLNLSRTAQYF	TGTGCCAGCAGTTTTCTAAACTTATCCCGTACTGCGCAGTATTTT
-	TRBV5-4	-	TRBJ2-3	CASSSFLGDTQYF	TGTGCCAGCAGCTCCTTCCTCGGAGATACGCAGTATTTT
TRBD2	TRBV29-1	-	TRBJ2-7	CSASGRGDEQYF	TGCAGCGCTTCCGGGCGGGGGGACGAGCAGTACTTC
-	TRBV13	-	TRBJ2-7	CASSLSRGGEQYF	TGTGCCAGCAGCTTAAGTCGAGGGGGCGAGCAGTACTTC
-	TRBV29-1	once	TRBJ2-1	CSVGRDSPVYNEQFF	TGCAGCGTCGGACGAGACAGCCCAGTCTACAATGAGCAGTTCTTC
TRBD1	TRBV5-4	-	TRBJ2-1	CASSLQGAPINEQFF	TGTGCCAGCAGCTTGCAGGGGGCGCCGATCAATGAGCAGTTCTTC
TRBD2	TRBV25-1	-	TRBJ2-1	CASQGGGGSSYNEQFF	TGTGCCAGCCAAGGTGGCGGGGGGAGCTCCTACAATGAGCAGTTCTTC
-	TRBV6-5	-	TRBJ2-7	CASSYQAGRSYEQYF	TGTGCCAGCAGTTACCAGGCGGGCCGGTCCTACGAGCAGTACTTC
-	TRBV27	-	TRBJ2-7	CASSLGRSYEQYF	TGTGCCAGCAGTCTAGGACGGTCCTACGAGCAGTACTTC
-	TRBV6-6	-	TRBJ2-2	CASSYSISQNTGELFF	TGTGCCAGCAGTTACTCGATCTCCCAGAACACCGGGGAGCTGTTTTTT
-	TRBV4-1	few	TRBJ2-3	CASSQDLGTSTDTQYF	TGCGCCAGCAGCCAAGATCTGGGAACTAGCACAGATACGCAGTATTTT
-	TRBV7-9	-	TRBJ2-7	CASSPWTEPYEQYF	TGTGCCAGCAGCCCTTGGACTGAGCCCTACGAGCAGTACTTC
TRBD1	TRBV2	-	TRBJ2-7	CASSDAGGPAEQYF	TGTGCCAGCAGTGACGCAGGGGGCCCCGCGGAGCAGTACTTC
-	TRBV6-6	-	TRBJ1-2	CASSSIEGYGYTF	TGTGCCAGCAGTTCGATTGAGGGTTATGGCTACACCTTC
-	TRBV29-1	-	TRBJ2-4	CSVTAENIQYF	TGCAGCGTTACTGCCGAAAACATTCAGTACTTC
TRBD2	TRBV19	-	TRBJ2-2	CASIGTSVSDTGELFF	TGTGCCAGTATTGGGACTAGCGTCTCGGATACCGGGGAGCTGTTTTTT